This T cell receptor (beta chain) was observed in a study of blood T cell repertoires in COVID-19. In the study overall: Both acute and convalescent COVID-19 samples were obtained from the United States, Italy and Spain. Sources were T cells, B-cell-depleted T cells, or PBMCs; the material itself was cDNA or gDNA.

Measured with immunoSEQ multiplex PCR; TCRdb has only the in-frame clones, and not every one. The sample carries roughly 260,000 clones, more than 75% recorded once. The germline V and J ends were trimmed by 0 bases and 10 bases, with 15 bases remaining between them. Germline V gene lookup returns CDR1 MDHEN and CDR2 SYDVKM. This CDR3 has 14 residues. The material sequenced was peripheral blood. This clonotype originated in a woman aged 45-65 years with acute or convalescent COVID-19. The chain links TRBV28 to TRBJ1-1; no definite D call. CDR3 protein: CASSLWDGIGVAFF. In nucleotides, the CDR3 is TGTGCCAGCAGTTTATGGGACGGGATTGGGGTAGCTTTCTTT.